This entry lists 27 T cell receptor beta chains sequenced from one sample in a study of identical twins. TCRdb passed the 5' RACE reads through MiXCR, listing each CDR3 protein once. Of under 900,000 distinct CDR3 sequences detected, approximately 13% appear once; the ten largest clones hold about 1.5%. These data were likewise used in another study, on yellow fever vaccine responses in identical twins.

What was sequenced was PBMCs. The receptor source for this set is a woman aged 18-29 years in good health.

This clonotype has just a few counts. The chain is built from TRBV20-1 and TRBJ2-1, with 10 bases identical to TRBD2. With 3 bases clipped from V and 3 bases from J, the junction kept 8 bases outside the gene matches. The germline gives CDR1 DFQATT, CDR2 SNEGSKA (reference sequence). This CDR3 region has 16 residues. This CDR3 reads CSASELAGLFYNEQFF. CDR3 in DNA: TGCAGTGCTAGTGAACTAGCGGGATTGTTCTACAATGAGCAGTTCTTC.

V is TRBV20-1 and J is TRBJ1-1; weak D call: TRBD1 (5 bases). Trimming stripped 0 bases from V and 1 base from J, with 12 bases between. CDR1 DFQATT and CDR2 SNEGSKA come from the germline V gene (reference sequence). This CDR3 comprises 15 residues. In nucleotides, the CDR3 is TGCAGTGCTAGAGATCCCCGGGGCGAGAACACTGAAGCTTTCTTT. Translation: CSARDPRGENTEAFF.

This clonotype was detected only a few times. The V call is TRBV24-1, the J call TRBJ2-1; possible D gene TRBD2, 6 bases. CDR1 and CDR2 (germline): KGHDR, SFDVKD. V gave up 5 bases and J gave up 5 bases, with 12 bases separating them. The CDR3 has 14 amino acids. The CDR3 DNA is TGTGCCACCAGTGTGGGCGGGGCGGACAATGAGCAGTTCTTC. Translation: CATSVGGADNEQFF.

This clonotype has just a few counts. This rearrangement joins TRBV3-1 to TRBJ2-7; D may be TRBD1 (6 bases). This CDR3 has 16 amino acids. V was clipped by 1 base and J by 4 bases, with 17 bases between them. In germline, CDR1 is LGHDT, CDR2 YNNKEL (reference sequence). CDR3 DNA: TGTGCCAGCAGCCAAGGGAGTCTCAGGGGTCTTTACGAGCAGTACTTC. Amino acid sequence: CASSQGSLRGLYEQYF.

CDR3 residues: CSANERQERGNEQFF. CDR3 in DNA: TGCAGTGCTAATGAACGACAAGAACGGGGCAATGAGCAGTTCTTC. J is TRBJ2-1 and V is TRBV20-1, with D tentatively TRBD2 (5 bases). The CDR3 totals 15 residues. V was clipped by 4 bases and J by 6 bases, with 19 bases between them. Germline values: CDR1 DFQATT, CDR2 SNEGSKA (reference sequence).

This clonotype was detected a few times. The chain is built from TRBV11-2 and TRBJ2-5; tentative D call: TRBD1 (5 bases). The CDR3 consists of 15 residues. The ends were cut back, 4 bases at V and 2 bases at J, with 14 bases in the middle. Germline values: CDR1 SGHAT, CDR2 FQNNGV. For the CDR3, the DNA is TGTGCCAGCAGCTCAGCCGTGGGGCGACAAGAGACCCAGTACTTC. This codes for CASSSAVGRQETQYF.

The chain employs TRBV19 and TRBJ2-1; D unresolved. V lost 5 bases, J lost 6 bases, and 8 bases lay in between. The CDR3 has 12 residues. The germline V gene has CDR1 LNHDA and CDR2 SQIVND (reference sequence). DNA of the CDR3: TGTGCCAGTAGTGTTATAGGCAATGAGCAGTTCTTC. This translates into CASSVIGNEQFF.

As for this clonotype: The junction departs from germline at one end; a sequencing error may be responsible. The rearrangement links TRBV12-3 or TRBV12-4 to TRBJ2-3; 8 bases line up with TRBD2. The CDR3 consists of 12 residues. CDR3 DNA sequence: TGTGCCAGCAGTCCCGGGACTAGTATTAGGGAGTTT. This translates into CASSPGTSIREF.

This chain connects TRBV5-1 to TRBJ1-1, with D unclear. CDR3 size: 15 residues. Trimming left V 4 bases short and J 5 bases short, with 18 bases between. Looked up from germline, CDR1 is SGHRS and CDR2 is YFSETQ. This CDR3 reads CASSGTRSSQTEAFF. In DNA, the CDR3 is TGCGCCAGCAGCGGAACTCGGAGCAGTCAGACTGAAGCTTTCTTT.

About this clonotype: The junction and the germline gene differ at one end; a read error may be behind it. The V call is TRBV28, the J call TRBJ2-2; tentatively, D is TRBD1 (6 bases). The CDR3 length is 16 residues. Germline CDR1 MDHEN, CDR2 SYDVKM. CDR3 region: CASSLETGLNIGELFF. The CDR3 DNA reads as TGTGCCAGCAGTTTAGAGACAGGATTAAACATCGGGGAGCTGTTTTTT.

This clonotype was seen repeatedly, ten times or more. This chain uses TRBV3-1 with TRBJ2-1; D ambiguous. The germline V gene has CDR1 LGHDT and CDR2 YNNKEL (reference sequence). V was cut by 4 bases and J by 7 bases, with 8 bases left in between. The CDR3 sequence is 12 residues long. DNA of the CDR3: TGTGCCAGCAGCCCAGGAAGTAATGAGCAGTTCTTC. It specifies CASSPGSNEQFF.

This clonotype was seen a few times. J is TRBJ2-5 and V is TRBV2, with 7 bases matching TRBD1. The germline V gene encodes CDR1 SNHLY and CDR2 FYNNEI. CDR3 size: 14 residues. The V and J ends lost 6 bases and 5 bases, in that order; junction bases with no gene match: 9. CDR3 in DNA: TGTGCCAGCAGGACCCGGACAGGAGGCGAGACCCAGTACTTC. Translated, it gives CASRTRTGGETQYF.

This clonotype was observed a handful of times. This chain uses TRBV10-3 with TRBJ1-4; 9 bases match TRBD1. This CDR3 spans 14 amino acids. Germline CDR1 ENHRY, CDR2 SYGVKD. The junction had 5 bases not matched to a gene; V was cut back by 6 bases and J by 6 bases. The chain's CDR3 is CAISSRDRDEKLFF. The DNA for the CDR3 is TGTGCCATCAGCTCTCGGGACAGGGATGAAAAACTGTTTTTT.

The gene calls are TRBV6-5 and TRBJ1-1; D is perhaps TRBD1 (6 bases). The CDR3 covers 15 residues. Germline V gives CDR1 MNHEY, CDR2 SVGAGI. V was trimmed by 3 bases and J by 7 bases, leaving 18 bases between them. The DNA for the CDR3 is TGTGCCAGCAGTTATTACGGCGGGGGGCTTATTGAAGCTTTCTTT. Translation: CASSYYGGGLIEAFF.

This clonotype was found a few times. CDR3 nucleotides: TGTGCCAGCCAGGAAGACAGCTCCTACGAGCAGTACTTC. Protein: CASQEDSSYEQYF. This chain links TRBV12-3 or TRBV12-4 with TRBJ2-7; weak D call: TRBD1 (5 bases). Trimming stripped 8 bases from V and 0 bases from J, with 11 bases between. CDR3 length: 13 amino acids.

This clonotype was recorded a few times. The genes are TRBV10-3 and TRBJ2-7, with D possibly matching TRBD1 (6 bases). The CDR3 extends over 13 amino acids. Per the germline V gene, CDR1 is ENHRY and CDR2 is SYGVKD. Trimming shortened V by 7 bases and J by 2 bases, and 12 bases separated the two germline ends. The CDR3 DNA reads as TGTGCCATCATTGACCGGGACACCTACGAGCAGTACTTC. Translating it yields CAIIDRDTYEQYF.

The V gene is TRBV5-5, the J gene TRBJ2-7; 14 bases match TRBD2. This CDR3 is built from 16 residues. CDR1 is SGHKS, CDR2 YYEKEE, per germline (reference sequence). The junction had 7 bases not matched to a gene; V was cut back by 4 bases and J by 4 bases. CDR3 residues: CASSTGLAGVSYEQYF. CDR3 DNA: TGTGCCAGCAGCACGGGACTAGCGGGAGTTTCATACGAGCAGTACTTC. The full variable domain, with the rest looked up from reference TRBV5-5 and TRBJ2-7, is DAGVTQSPTHLIKTRGQQVTLRCSPISGHKSVSWYQQVLGQGPQFIFQYYEKEERGRGNFPDRFSARQFPNYSSELNVNALLLGDSALYLCASSTGLAGVSYEQYFGPGTRLTVT.

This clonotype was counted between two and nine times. CDR3: CSARGGSGRANEQFF. The DNA for the CDR3 is TGCAGTGCTAGAGGTGGTAGCGGGAGGGCCAATGAGCAGTTCTTC. V and J are TRBV20-1 and TRBJ2-1; 11 nucleotides match TRBD2. V shed 1 base, J shed 6 bases, and the junction held 5 bases outside the gene matches. The germline V gene encodes CDR1 DFQATT and CDR2 SNEGSKA (reference sequence). CDR3 length: 15 residues.

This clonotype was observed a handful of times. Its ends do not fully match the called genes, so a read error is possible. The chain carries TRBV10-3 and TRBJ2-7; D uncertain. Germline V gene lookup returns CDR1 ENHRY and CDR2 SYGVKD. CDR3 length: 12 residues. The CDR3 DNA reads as TGTGCCATCAGTGACCCGGACGGCCGCTCCCAGTTC. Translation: CAISDPDGRSQF.

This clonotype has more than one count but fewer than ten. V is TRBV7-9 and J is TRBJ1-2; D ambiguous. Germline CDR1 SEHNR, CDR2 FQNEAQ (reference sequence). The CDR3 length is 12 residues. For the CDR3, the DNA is TGTGACCGACCCCTCCGAGGCTATGGCTACACCTTC. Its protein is CDRPLRGYGYTF.

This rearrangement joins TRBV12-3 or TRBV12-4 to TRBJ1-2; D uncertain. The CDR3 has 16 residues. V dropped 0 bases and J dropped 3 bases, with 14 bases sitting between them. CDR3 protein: CASSLAQTSSYYGYTF. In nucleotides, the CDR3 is TGTGCCAGCAGTTTAGCGCAAACATCCAGCTACTATGGCTACACCTTC.

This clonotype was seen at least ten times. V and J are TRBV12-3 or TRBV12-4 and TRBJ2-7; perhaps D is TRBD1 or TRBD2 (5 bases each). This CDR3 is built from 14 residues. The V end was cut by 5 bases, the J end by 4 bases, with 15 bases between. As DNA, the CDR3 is TGTGCCAGCAGTGGGGACCGGAAGATTTACGAGCAGTACTTC. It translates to CASSGDRKIYEQYF.

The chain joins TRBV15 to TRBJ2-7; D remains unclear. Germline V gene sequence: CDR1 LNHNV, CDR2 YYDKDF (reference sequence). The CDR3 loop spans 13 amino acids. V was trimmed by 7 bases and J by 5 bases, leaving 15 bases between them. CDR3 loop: CATTSWGRHEQYF. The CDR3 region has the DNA TGTGCCACCACGTCATGGGGTAGGCACGAGCAGTACTTC. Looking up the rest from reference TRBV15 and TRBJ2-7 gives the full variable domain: DAMVIQNPRYQVTQFGKPVTLSCSQTLNHNVMYWYQQKSSQAPKLLFHYYDKDFNNEADTPDNFQSRRPNTSFCFLDIRSPGLGDTAMYLCATTSWGRHEQYFGPGTRLTVT.

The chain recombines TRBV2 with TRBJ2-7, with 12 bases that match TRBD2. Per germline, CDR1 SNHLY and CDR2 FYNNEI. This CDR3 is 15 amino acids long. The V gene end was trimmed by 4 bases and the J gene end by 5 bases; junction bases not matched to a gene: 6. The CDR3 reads CASSARLAGDHEQYF. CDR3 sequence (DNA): TGTGCCAGCAGTGCCCGACTAGCGGGAGATCACGAGCAGTACTTC.

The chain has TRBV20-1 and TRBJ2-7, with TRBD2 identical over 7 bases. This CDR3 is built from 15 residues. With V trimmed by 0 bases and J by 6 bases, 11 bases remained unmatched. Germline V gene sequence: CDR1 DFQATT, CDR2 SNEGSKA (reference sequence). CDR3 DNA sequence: TGCAGTGCTAGAGATTTACAGAGTTCTAGCGGCGAGCAGTACTTC. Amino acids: CSARDLQSSSGEQYF.

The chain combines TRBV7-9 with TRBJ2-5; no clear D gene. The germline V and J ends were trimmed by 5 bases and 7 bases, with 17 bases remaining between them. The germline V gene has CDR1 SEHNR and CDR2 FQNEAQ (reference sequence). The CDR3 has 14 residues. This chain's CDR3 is CASSHSPGRGTQYF. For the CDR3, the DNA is TGTGCCAGCAGCCATAGCCCCGGACGAGGGACCCAGTACTTC.

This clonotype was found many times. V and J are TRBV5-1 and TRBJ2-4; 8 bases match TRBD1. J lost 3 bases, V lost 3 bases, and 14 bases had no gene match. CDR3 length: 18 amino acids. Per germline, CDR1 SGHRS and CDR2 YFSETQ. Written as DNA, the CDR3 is TGCGCCAGCAGCTCCAACCAACCCGAGGACAGGGTCAAAAACATTCAGTACTTC. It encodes CASSSNQPEDRVKNIQYF.